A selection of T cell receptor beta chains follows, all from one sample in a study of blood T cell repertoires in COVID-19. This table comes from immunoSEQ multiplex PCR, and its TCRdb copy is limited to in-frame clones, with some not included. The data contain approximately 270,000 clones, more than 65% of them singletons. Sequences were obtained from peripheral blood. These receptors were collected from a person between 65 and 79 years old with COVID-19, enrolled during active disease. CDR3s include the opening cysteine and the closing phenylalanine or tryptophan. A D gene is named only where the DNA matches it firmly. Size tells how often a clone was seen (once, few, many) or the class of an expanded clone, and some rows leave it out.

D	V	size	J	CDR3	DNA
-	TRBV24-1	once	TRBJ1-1	CATSDSRRTGFGTEAFF	TGTGCCACCAGTGATTCAAGGAGAACAGGGTTTGGGACTGAAGCTTTCTTT
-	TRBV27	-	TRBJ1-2	CASSGNVQGNYGYTF	TGTGCCAGCAGTGGAAACGTACAGGGTAACTATGGCTACACCTTC
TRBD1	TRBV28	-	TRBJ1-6	CASSFPSVFSGTGGAYNSPLHF	TGTGCCAGCAGTTTCCCCTCCGTTTTTTCCGGGACAGGGGGGGCCTATAATTCACCCCTCCACTTT
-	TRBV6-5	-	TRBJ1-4	CASSYSGGEKLFF	TGTGCCAGCAGTTATTCAGGTGGTGAAAAACTGTTTTTT
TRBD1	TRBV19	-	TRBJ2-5	CASKKQGQAQETQYF	TGTGCCAGTAAGAAACAGGGACAGGCCCAGGAGACCCAGTACTTC
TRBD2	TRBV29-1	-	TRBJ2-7	CSADGLAGGSSYEQYF	TGCAGCGCTGATGGACTAGCGGGAGGGAGCTCCTACGAGCAGTACTTC
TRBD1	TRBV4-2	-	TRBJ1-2	CASSQDEGAYGYTF	TGTGCCAGCAGCCAAGATGAGGGGGCGTATGGCTACACCTTC
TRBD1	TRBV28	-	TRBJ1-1	CASSQTVGTGRTEAFF	TGTGCCAGCAGCCAGACCGTAGGGACAGGGAGGACTGAAGCTTTCTTT
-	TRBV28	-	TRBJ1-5	CASSLVAQPQHF	TGTGCCAGCAGTTTAGTAGCTCAGCCCCAGCATTTT
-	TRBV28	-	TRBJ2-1	CASTDSFSRLFF	TGTGCCAGCACGGACTCTTTTTCGAGGCTGTTCTTC
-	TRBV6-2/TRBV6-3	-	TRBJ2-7	CASSPTISYEQYF	TGTGCCAGCAGTCCGACTATCTCCTACGAGCAGTACTTC
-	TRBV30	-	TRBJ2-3	CAEGGGADTQYF	TGTGCCGAAGGAGGTGGAGCAGATACGCAGTATTTT
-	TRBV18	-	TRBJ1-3	CASSPGLGGAGNTIYF	TGTGCCAGCTCACCCGGATTAGGAGGGGCTGGAAACACCATATATTTT
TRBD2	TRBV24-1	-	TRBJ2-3	CATSDFRTSPDTQYF	TGTGCCACCAGTGATTTCCGGACTAGCCCAGATACGCAGTATTTT
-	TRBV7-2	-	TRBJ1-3	CASSFQTNTIYF	TGTGCCAGCAGCTTCCAAACTAACACCATATATTTT
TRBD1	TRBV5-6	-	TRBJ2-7	CASSSGTGVYEQYF	TGTGCCAGCAGCTCCGGGACAGGGGTTTACGAGCAGTACTTC
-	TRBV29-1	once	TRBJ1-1	CSVDRQNTEAFF	TGCAGCGTTGACCGACAGAACACTGAAGCTTTCTTT
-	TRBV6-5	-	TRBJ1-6	CATSDGNLNSPLHF	TGTGCCACTTCCGACGGGAACTTAAATTCACCCCTCCACTTT
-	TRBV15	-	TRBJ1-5	CATSRSNQPQHF	TGTGCCACCAGCAGGAGCAACCAGCCCCAGCATTTT
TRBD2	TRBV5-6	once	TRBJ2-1	CASSPGGAGEQFF	TGTGCCAGCAGTCCCGGGGGGGCGGGTGAGCAGTTCTTC
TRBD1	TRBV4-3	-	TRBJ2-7	CASSQVTGGYEQYF	TGCGCCAGCAGCCAAGTCACAGGGGGCTACGAGCAGTACTTC
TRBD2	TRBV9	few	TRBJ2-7	CASIEGTSGSYEQYF	TGTGCCAGCATAGAAGGGACTAGCGGATCCTACGAGCAGTACTTC
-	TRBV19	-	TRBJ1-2	CASSPAGADYGYTF	TGTGCCAGTAGTCCAGCGGGGGCAGACTATGGCTACACCTTC
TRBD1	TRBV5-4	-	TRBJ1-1	CASSLGTGVNTEAFF	TGTGCCAGCAGCCTAGGGACAGGGGTGAACACTGAAGCTTTCTTT
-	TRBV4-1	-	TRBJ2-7	CASSQLLAVVDTYEQYF	TGCGCCAGCAGCCAACTCTTAGCGGTGGTCGACACCTACGAGCAGTACTTC
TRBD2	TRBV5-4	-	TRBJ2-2	CASSRTSVGTGELFF	TGTGCCAGCAGTCGGACTAGCGTAGGGACCGGGGAGCTGTTTTTT
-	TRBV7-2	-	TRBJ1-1	CASIGGTEAFF	TGTGCCAGCATTGGAGGGACTGAAGCTTTCTTT
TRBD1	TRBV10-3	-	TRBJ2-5	CAIRNRGGETQYF	TGTGCCATCAGGAACAGGGGTGGGGAGACCCAGTACTTC
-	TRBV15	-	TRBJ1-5	CATSKDRLLNQPQHF	TGTGCCACCAGCAAAGACAGGTTGTTGAATCAGCCCCAGCATTTT
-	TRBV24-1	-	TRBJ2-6	CATSDSRTGTLRANVLTF	TGTGCCACCAGTGATTCTCGGACGGGAACTTTACGGGCCAACGTCCTGACTTTC
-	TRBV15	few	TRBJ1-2	CATSRDNNAYGYTF	TGTGCCACCAGCAGAGATAACAATGCCTATGGCTACACCTTC
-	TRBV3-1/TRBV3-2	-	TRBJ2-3	CASSQGARVQWDTQYF	TGTGCCAGCAGCCAAGGCGCCAGGGTGCAATGGGATACGCAGTATTTT
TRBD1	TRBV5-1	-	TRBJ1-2	CASSLAGLQGGGYTF	TGCGCCAGCAGCTTGGCCGGGCTCCAGGGGGGTGGCTACACCTTC
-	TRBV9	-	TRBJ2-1	CASSVGPNEQFF	TGTGCCAGCAGCGTCGGTCCCAATGAGCAGTTCTTC
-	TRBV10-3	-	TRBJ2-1	CAISGNDRSNEQFF	TGTGCCATCAGTGGGAACGACAGGTCCAATGAGCAGTTCTTC
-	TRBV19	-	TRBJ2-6	CASSASGHSGANVLTF	TGTGCCAGTAGTGCCTCAGGGCACTCTGGGGCCAACGTCCTGACTTTC
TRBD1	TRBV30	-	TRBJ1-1	CAWGQGAEAFF	TGTGCCTGGGGACAGGGGGCTGAAGCTTTCTTT
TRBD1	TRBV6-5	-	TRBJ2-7	CASGPYRDRGILGYF	TGTGCCAGCGGACCGTACCGGGACAGGGGGATCCTTGGGTACTTC
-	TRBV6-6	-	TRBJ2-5	CASTSPANRVQETQYF	TGTGCCAGCACTTCGCCCGCCAACAGGGTCCAAGAGACCCAGTACTTC
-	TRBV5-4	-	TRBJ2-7	CASSLDFTYEQYF	TGTGCCAGCAGCTTGGACTTCACCTACGAGCAGTACTTC
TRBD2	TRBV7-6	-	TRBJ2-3	CASSPGLASTDTQYF	TGTGCCAGCAGCCCTGGACTAGCAAGCACAGATACGCAGTATTTT
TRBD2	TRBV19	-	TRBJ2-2	CASSPSGAPGELFF	TGTGCCAGTAGTCCTAGCGGGGCCCCCGGGGAGCTGTTTTTT
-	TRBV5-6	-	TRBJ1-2	CASSLDRAGGYTF	TGTGCCAGCAGCTTGGACAGGGCGGGTGGCTACACCTTC
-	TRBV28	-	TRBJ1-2	CASSSRDYGYTF	TGTGCCAGCAGCAGCAGGGACTATGGCTACACCTTC
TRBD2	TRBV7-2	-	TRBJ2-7	CASSWTSGASYEQYF	TGTGCCAGCAGCTGGACTAGCGGAGCCTCCTACGAGCAGTACTTC
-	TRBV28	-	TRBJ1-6	CASSLPRMYSPLHF	TGTGCCAGCAGTCTCCCCAGGATGTATTCACCCCTCCACTTT
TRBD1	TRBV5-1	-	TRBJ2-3	CASSLAPGQGTDTQYF	TGCGCCAGCAGCTTGGCTCCGGGACAGGGCACAGATACGCAGTATTTT
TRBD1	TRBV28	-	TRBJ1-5	CASRTPVHRGSINNQPQHF	TGTGCCAGCAGAACACCGGTTCACAGGGGTTCGATTAACAATCAGCCCCAGCATTTT
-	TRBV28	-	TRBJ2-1	CASMKGGGYNEQFF	TGTGCCAGCATGAAGGGTGGCGGGTACAATGAGCAGTTCTTC
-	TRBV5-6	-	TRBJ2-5	CASSFLETQYF	TGTGCCAGCAGCTTTCTGGAGACCCAGTACTTC
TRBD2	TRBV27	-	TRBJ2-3	CASRAGGYVDTQYF	TGTGCCAGCAGGGCGGGAGGGTACGTTGATACGCAGTATTTT
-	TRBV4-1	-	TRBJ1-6	CASSQPGGGRHNSPLHF	TGCGCCAGCAGCCAACCTGGGGGGGGGCGCCATAATTCACCCCTCCACTTT
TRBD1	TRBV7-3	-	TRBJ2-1	CASSSTGGSYNEQFF	TGTGCCAGCAGTTCGACAGGGGGATCCTACAATGAGCAGTTCTTC
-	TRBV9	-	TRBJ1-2	CASSPTTLRGLDGYTF	TGTGCCAGCAGCCCCACTACCCTTCGGGGGTTGGACGGCTACACCTTC